This TCR beta chain was captured in a study of blood T cell repertoires in COVID-19. Across the whole study: The samples span acute and convalescent COVID-19 from the United States, Italy and Spain.

Recruitment covered under 25 US areas and drew participants whose ages spanned about 18 to 100 years. Assignment of participants to cohorts was predicated upon participant-reported clinical history. Methods used by the authors: Nucleated cell number was recorded as an estimate derived from reference gene primer amplification. Method: immunoSEQ multiplex PCR; TCRdb's copy keeps in-frame clones and lacks some. The V and J calls and clone size are taken from that table; D and trimming were inferred from the DNA. This sample has roughly 520,000 clones, with approximately 88% found just once. This CDR3 has 13 amino acids. The V gene's germline CDR1 is MRHNA and CDR2 SNTAGT. V was clipped by 8 bases and J by 5 bases, with 13 bases between them.

This TCR was recovered from a woman aged 35 to 49 who had recovered from COVID-19. The rearrangement links TRBV6-4 to TRBJ2-1; a possible D gene is TRBD2 (5 bases). The source material was PBMCs or T cells enriched from blood (not recorded which). CDR3 nucleotides: TGTGCCAGCGGGAGAGGACTGAACAATGAGCAGTTCTTC. It yields the protein CASGRGLNNEQFF.